This record looks at one TCR beta chain sequence and its context. Its antigen is not known. The sample belongs to a study of cytomegalovirus exposure and HLA in healthy donors. Primers: 60 Vbeta forward and 13 Jbeta reverse. The assay was immunoSEQ multiplex PCR, and TCRdb's table has in-frame clones only and misses some. The repertoire has roughly 120,000 clones, roughly four fifths of them found once; the top ten carry around 14%. V gave up 4 bases and J gave up 5 bases; unmatched junction bases: 6. Germline V CDR1 and CDR2: LGHNA, YSLEER. The CDR3 runs 15 residues. Whole-study findings and limits: In a later analysis, an Asian-associated ancestry cluster reportedly showed fewer N-insertions than the roughly 690-donor mean. Because they were indistinguishable, some V segments, including TRBV6-2 and TRBV6-3, were excluded.

Material for sequencing was PBMCs. The rearrangement links TRBV4-3 to TRBJ1-4; 8 positions agree with TRBD1. The receptor was derived from an older woman in good health and CMV-seropositive. CDR3 residues: CASSLQQGGNEKLFF. In DNA, the CDR3 is TGCGCCAGCAGCCTTCAACAGGGGGGAAATGAAAAACTGTTTTTT.